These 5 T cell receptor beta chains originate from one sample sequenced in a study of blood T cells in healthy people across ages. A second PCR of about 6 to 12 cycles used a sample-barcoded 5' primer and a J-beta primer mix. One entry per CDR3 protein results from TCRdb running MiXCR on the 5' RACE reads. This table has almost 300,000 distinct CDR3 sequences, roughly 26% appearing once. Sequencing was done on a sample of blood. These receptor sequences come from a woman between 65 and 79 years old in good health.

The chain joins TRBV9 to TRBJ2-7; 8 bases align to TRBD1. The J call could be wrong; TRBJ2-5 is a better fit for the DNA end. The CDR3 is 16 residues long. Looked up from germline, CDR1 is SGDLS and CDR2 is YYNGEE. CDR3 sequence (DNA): TGTGCCAGCAGCAACGACGAAGACAGGGGCCAAGAGACCCAGTACTTC. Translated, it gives CASSNDEDRGQETQYF.

The CDR3 reads CASSLSQGASTNIQYF. Written as DNA, the CDR3 is TGCGCCAGCAGCTTGAGCCAGGGGGCGTCTACAAACATTCAGTACTTC. The gene calls are TRBV5-1 and TRBJ2-4; TRBD1 matches 8 bases. CDR3 length: 16 residues. Looked up from germline, CDR1 is SGHRS and CDR2 is YFSETQ. V shed 1 base and J 6 bases; nucleotides not matched to a gene: 9.

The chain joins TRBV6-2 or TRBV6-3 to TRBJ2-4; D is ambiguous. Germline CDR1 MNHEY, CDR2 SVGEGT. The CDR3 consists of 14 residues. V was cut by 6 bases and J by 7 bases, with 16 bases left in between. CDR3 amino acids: CASSVRDLGNIQYF. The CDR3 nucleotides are TGTGCCAGCAGCGTTCGCGACCTAGGGAACATTCAGTACTTC.

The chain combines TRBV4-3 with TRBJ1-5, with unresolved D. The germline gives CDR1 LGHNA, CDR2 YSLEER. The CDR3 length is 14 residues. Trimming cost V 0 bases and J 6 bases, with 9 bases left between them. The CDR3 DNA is TGCGCCAGCAGCCAAGATGGCTGGGCTCAGCCCCAGCATTTT. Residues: CASSQDGWAQPQHF.

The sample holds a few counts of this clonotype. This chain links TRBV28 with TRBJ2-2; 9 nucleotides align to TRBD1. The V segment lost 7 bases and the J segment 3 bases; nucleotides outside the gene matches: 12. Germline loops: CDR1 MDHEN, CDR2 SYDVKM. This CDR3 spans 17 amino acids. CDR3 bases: TGTGCCAGCATTAGTTCCGGGACAGGGTCGTACACCGGGGAGCTGTTTTTT. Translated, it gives CASISSGTGSYTGELFF.